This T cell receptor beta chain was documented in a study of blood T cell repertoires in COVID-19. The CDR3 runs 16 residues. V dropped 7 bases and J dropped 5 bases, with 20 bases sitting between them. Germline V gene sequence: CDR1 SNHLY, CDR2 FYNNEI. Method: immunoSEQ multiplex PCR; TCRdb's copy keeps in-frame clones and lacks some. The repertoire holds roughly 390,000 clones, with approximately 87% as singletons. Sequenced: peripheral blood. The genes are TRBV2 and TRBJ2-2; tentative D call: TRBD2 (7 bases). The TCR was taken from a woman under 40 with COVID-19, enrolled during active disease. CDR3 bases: TGTGCCAGCATTAGGATGGAGGGAGGGGGTACCGGGGAGCTGTTTTTT. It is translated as CASIRMEGGGTGELFF.